This T cell receptor (beta chain) was found in a study of blood T cell repertoires in COVID-19. Study in general: There were acute and convalescent COVID-19 samples, and they came from the United States, Italy and Spain. T cells, B-cell-depleted T cells, or PBMCs provided the cDNA or gDNA that served as material.

Residents of 24 US areas, aged roughly 18 to 89 years, made up the participants. Original methodology: Reference gene primers were amplified, and this amplification served to estimate nucleated cell counts. Profiling relied on immunoSEQ multiplex PCR, and the TCRdb table lists in-frame clones only, not all of them. The D gene and trimming were derived from the DNA, and the V and J assignments and clone size from that table. The repertoire includes a few hundred thousand clones, about 90% of them detected once, and almost 9.5% sits in the top ten. The CDR3 loop spans 14 amino acids. V was clipped by 1 base and J by 2 bases, with 9 bases between them. Germline values: CDR1 SGHRS, CDR2 YFSETQ.

This TCR derives from a woman in her thirties who had recovered from COVID-19. The rearrangement links TRBV5-1 to TRBJ1-2; D remains ambiguous. Sequenced sample: PBMCs or T cells enriched from blood (not recorded which). CDR3 in DNA: TGCGCCAGCAGCTTGCAGGACTTAAACTATGGCTACACCTTC. Encoded protein: CASSLQDLNYGYTF.